This T cell receptor (beta chain) appears in the sequencing data of a study of PD-L1 blockade in urothelial cancer. Study as a whole: Between 0 and 3 chemotherapy regimens preceded treatment for each patient.

V was clipped by 5 bases and J by 0 bases, with 8 bases between them. This CDR3 is 14 amino acids long. The V gene's germline CDR1 is LNHDA and CDR2 SQIVND (reference sequence). Assay: immunoSEQ multiplex PCR; the TCRdb copy retains only in-frame clones and omits some. The sample has some 97,000 clones, 91% seen once. Specimen: PBMCs, collected around atezolizumab (anti-PD-L1) treatment. The clonotype originates from a woman older than 75 with urothelial cancer. The J gene is TRBJ1-5, the V gene TRBV19; maybe TRBD1 (5 bases). As DNA, the CDR3 is TGTGCCAGTAGTGTCAGGGATAGCAATCAGCCCCAGCATTTT. It is translated as CASSVRDSNQPQHF.